This TCR beta chain was identified in a study of blood T cell repertoires in COVID-19. The wider study: Sources were T cells, B-cell-depleted T cells, or PBMCs; the material itself was cDNA or gDNA.

It was during active infection that Seattle patients were enrolled and then longitudinally followed. Original data processing: Using reference gene primer amplification, nucleated cell counts were estimated. Clones were sequenced by immunoSEQ multiplex PCR, and TCRdb holds only the in-frame ones, with some missing. V and J calls plus clone size are reproduced from that table; the DNA served to infer D and trimming. The top ten hold 9.5% to 13% of the sample, which has some 150,000 clones, about 80% seen once. V trimming: 5 bases; J trimming: 6 bases; junction bases outside the gene matches: 2. Germline V lookup: CDR1 MNHEY, CDR2 SMNVEV (reference sequence). CDR3 length: 13 amino acids.

This TCR derives from a woman aged 55-75 years with COVID-19, enrolled during active disease. The genes are TRBV27 and TRBJ2-1, with 9 nucleotides matching TRBD1. The sequenced material came from peripheral blood. The CDR3 coding sequence is TGTGCCAGCAGTAACAGGGGGCCCAATGAGCAGTTCTTC. Translation: CASSNRGPNEQFF.